The 18 T cell receptor beta chains in this list originate from one sample, sequenced in a study of blood T cell repertoires in COVID-19. Only in-frame clones appear in the TCRdb table, and some are missing; sequencing was by immunoSEQ multiplex PCR. Among 100,000 or so clones, roughly 85% were seen once, and the ten largest hold 15%. What was sequenced was peripheral blood. The receptors were gathered from a woman over 75 with acute or convalescent COVID-19.

J is TRBJ2-7 and V is TRBV10-1, with 8 bases lining up with TRBD2. The CDR3 loop spans 15 amino acids. After removal of 0 bases from V and 5 bases from J, the junction contained 6 bases not matched to a gene. The germline V gene encodes CDR1 WNHNN and CDR2 SYGVQD (reference sequence). CDR3 region: CASSESAGGRDEQYF. CDR3 DNA sequence: TGCGCCAGCAGTGAGTCGGCGGGGGGTCGGGACGAGCAGTACTTC.

This clone has a count of ten or more. The V and J genes are TRBV27 and TRBJ2-7, with a weak D call TRBD1 (6 bases). The CDR3 runs to 14 residues. The germline CDR1 and CDR2 sequences are MNHEY and SMNVEV (reference sequence). The V and J ends lost 0 bases and 0 bases respectively, with 6 bases between them. CDR3: CASSLSGASYEQYV. CDR3 sequence (DNA): TGTGCCAGCAGTTTATCGGGGGCCTCCTACGAGCAGTACGTC.

This rearrangement joins TRBV2 to TRBJ2-3; 13 nucleotides agree with TRBD2. This CDR3 has 14 amino acids. Trimming took 9 bases from V and 2 from J; bases not matched to a gene: 2. Germline CDR1 and CDR2: SNHLY and FYNNEI. The CDR3 is CASTSGRATDTQYF. CDR3 nucleotide sequence: TGTGCCAGTACTAGCGGGAGGGCCACAGATACGCAGTATTTT.

The V gene is TRBV7-2, the J gene TRBJ1-1; D not resolved. Germline V CDR1 and CDR2: SGHTA, FQGNSA. The CDR3 runs 13 residues. Between the trimmed V and J ends, which lost 5 bases and 3 bases, there was a span of 10 bases. The CDR3 sequence: CASSPNSYTEAFF. The CDR3 coding sequence is TGTGCCAGCAGCCCTAACAGCTACACTGAAGCTTTCTTT. Full variable domain (rest looked up from reference TRBV7-2 and TRBJ1-1): GAGVSQSPSNKVTEKGKDVELRCDPISGHTALYWYRQSLGQGLEFLIYFQGNSAPDKSGLPSDRFSAERTGGSVSTLTIQRTQQEDSAVYLCASSPNSYTEAFFGQGTRLTVV.

As to this clone: Germline and junction disagree at one end, which may indicate a read error. The chain is built from TRBV14 and TRBJ2-2, with D tentatively TRBD2 (5 bases). Germline CDR1 and CDR2: SGHDN and FVKESK. The CDR3 runs to 15 residues. The CDR3 DNA reads TGTGCCAGCAGCCAAGATTTAGGGCGGTCCGGGGAGCTGCTTTTT. As protein: CASSQDLGRSGELLF.

This clone was seen only a few times. This chain uses TRBV19 with TRBJ2-3; 12 nucleotides align to TRBD2. This CDR3 is 15 amino acids long. Germline lookup yields CDR1 LNHDA and CDR2 SQIVND (reference sequence). With 6 bases clipped from V and 7 bases from J, the junction kept 8 bases outside the gene matches. CDR3 coding DNA: TGTGCCAGTAGCGCTAGCGGGAGGGCCCTTAATACGCAGTATTTT. Its translation: CASSASGRALNTQYF.

The rearrangement uses TRBV3-1 (or the pseudogene TRBV3-2) and TRBJ2-2, with D perhaps matching TRBD2 (5 bases). The length of the CDR3 is 14 residues. The V end was cut by 5 bases, the J end by 4 bases, with 11 bases between. Germline lookup yields CDR1 LGHDT and CDR2 YNNKEL (reference sequence). CDR3 protein: CASSFGLSTGELFF. For the CDR3, the DNA is TGTGCCAGCAGCTTTGGACTGAGCACCGGGGAGCTGTTTTTT.

This rearrangement joins TRBV7-2 to TRBJ1-4; 7 bases align to TRBD1. The germline V gene encodes CDR1 SGHTA and CDR2 FQGNSA. This CDR3 spans 14 amino acids. V lost 2 bases and J lost 6; bases outside the gene matches: 3. DNA for the CDR3: TGTGCCAGCAGCTTATCCGGGACAGATGAAAAACTGTTTTTT. Translation: CASSLSGTDEKLFF. Looking up the rest from reference TRBV7-2 and TRBJ1-4 gives the full variable domain: GAGVSQSPSNKVTEKGKDVELRCDPISGHTALYWYRQSLGQGLEFLIYFQGNSAPDKSGLPSDRFSAERTGGSVSTLTIQRTQQEDSAVYLCASSLSGTDEKLFFGSGTQLSVL.

The chain links TRBV27 to TRBJ1-5; D remains ambiguous. This CDR3 spans 12 amino acids. CDR1 and CDR2 from the germline V gene are MNHEY and SMNVEV (reference sequence). V was cut by 6 bases and J by 2 bases, with 5 bases left in between. The CDR3 nucleotides read TGTGCCAGCAGGGCTGGCAATCAGCCCCAGCATTTT. Translating gives CASRAGNQPQHF.

The rearrangement links TRBV30 to TRBJ1-2, with 8 bases fitting TRBD1. The CDR3 has 13 residues. V was clipped by 4 bases and J by 4 bases; unmatched bases: 5. CDR1 GTSNPN and CDR2 SVGIG come from the germline V gene (reference sequence). CDR3 protein: CAWMKDRAYGYTF. The CDR3 coding sequence is TGTGCCTGGATGAAGGACAGGGCCTATGGCTACACCTTC.

This clone was observed a handful of times. The chain has TRBV29-1 and TRBJ2-4, with 10 positions matching TRBD2. Germline CDR1 reads SQVTM; CDR2 reads ANQGSEA. This CDR3 has 13 amino acids. The V segment lost 3 bases and the J segment 6 bases; nucleotides outside the gene matches: 2. CDR3 sequence (DNA): TGCAGCGTTGAGTCTAGCGGGGGAAACATTCAGTACTTC. It yields the protein CSVESSGGNIQYF.

This chain joins TRBV9 and TRBJ1-3; D uncertain. The germline gives CDR1 SGDLS, CDR2 YYNGEE. V lost 0 bases to trimming and J lost 0 bases, with 7 bases between them. The CDR3 covers 15 residues. The CDR3 bases are TGTGCCAGCAGCGTAGACACCGCCTCTGGAAACACCATATATTTT. Translation: CASSVDTASGNTIYF.

The CDR3 DNA reads TGTGCCAGCAGTAAGAGGTTCGGGTCCTACGAGCAGTACGTC. Protein: CASSKRFGSYEQYV. The chain combines TRBV6-2 or TRBV6-3 with TRBJ2-7; D gene uncertain. Trimming cost V 5 bases and J 1 base, with 12 bases left between them. The germline CDR1 and CDR2 sequences are MNHEY and SVGEGT. The CDR3 extends over 14 amino acids.

The V and J genes are TRBV24-1 and TRBJ2-1; TRBD2 aligns across 11 bases. The junction had 8 bases not matched to a gene; V was cut back by 4 bases and J by 7 bases. Germline CDR1 is KGHDR and CDR2 is SFDVKD. CDR3 length equals 16 residues. In DNA form, the CDR3 reads TGTGCCACCAGTGACCCTGGACTAGCGGGTGCGAATGAGCAGTTCTTC. Encoded protein: CATSDPGLAGANEQFF.

The chain links TRBV7-9 to TRBJ1-2, with D possibly being TRBD1 (5 bases). This CDR3 contains 13 residues. Germline V gives CDR1 SEHNR, CDR2 FQNEAQ (reference sequence). With 2 bases removed from V and 5 bases from J, the gap between germline ends came to 9 bases. CDR3 protein: CASSLTGAYGYTF. The CDR3 DNA is TGTGCCAGCAGCTTAACAGGCGCTTATGGCTACACCTTC.

The chain couples TRBV2 to TRBJ2-5; 7 nucleotides align to TRBD1. Trimming at V came to 6 bases and at J to 2 bases, leaving 6 bases not matched to a gene. The CDR3 is 14 amino acids. Germline lookup yields CDR1 SNHLY and CDR2 FYNNEI. The CDR3 DNA follows: TGTGCCAGCAGCCGGGACAGTACACAAGAGACCCAGTACTTC. It encodes CASSRDSTQETQYF.

V usage is TRBV2 and J usage is TRBJ2-1; D uncertain. Germline V lookup: CDR1 SNHLY, CDR2 FYNNEI. V was clipped by 5 bases and J by 0 bases, with 8 bases between them. The CDR3 is 14 residues long. CDR3 sequence (DNA): TGTGCCAGCAGTATAGCCCGCTCCTACAATGAGCAGTTCTTC. As protein: CASSIARSYNEQFF.

J is TRBJ1-1 and V is TRBV21-1; TRBD1 reflects the table's D call only, with no check against the DNA. TRBV21-1 represents a pseudogene. The CDR3 is 17 residues long. The CDR3 nucleotides are TGTGCCAGCAGCAAAGGTATTCGGAACAGACCGAACACTGAAGCTTTCTTT. This codes for CASSKGIRNRPNTEAFF.